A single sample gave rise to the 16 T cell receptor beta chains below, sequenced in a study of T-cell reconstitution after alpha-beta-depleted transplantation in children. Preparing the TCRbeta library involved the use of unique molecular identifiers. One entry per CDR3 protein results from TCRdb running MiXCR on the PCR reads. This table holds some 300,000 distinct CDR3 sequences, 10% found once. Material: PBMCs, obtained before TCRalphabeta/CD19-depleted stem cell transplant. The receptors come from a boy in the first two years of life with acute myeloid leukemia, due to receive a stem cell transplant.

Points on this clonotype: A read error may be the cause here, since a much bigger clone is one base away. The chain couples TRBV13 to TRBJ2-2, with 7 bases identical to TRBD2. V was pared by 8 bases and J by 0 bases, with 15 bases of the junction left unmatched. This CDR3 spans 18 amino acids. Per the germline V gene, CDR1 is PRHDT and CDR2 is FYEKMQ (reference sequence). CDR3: CASAAAGGSCPNTGELFF. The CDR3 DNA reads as TGTGCCAGCGCCGCGGCCGGCGGGAGTTGTCCGAACACCGGGGAGCTGTTTTTT.

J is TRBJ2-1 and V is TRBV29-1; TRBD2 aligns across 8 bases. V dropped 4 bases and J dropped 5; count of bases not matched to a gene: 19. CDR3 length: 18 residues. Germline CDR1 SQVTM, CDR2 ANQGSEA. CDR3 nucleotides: TGCAGCGTTGGAACCCGAAGCACTAGCGGCTTTTGGAACAATGAGCAGTTCTTC. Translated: CSVGTRSTSGFWNNEQFF.

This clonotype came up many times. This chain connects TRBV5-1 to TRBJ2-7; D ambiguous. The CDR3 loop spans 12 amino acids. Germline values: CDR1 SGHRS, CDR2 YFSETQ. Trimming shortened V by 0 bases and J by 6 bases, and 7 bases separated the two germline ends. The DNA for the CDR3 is TGCGCCAGCAGCTTGGGGGGTACCGAGCAGTACTTC. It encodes CASSLGGTEQYF.

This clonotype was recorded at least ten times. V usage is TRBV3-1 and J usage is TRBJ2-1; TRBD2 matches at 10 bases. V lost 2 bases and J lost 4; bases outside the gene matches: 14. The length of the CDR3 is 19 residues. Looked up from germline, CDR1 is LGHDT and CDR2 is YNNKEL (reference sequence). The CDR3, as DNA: TGTGCCAGCAGCCAACCAAAAGCGTTGAGCGGGAGGGGATACAATGAGCAGTTCTTC. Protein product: CASSQPKALSGRGYNEQFF.

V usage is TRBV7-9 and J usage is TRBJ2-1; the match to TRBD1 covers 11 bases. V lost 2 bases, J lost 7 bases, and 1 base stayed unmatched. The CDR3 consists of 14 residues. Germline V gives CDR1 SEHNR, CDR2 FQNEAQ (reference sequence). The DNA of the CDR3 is TGTGCCAGCAGCTTACGGGACAGGGGGAATGAGCAGTTCTTC. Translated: CASSLRDRGNEQFF. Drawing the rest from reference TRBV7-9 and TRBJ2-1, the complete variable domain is DTGVSQNPRHKITKRGQNVTFRCDPISEHNRLYWYRQTLGQGPEFLTYFQNEAQLEKSRLLSDRFSAERPKGSFSTLEIQRTEQGDSAMYLCASSLRDRGNEQFFGPGTRLTVL.

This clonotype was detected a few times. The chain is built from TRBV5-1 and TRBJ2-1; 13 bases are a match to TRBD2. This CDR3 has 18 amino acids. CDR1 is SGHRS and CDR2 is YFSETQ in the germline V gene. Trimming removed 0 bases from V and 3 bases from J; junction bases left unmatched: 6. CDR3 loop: CASSLGGTSGTFYNEQFF. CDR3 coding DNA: TGCGCCAGCAGCTTGGGTGGGACTAGCGGGACTTTCTACAATGAGCAGTTCTTC.

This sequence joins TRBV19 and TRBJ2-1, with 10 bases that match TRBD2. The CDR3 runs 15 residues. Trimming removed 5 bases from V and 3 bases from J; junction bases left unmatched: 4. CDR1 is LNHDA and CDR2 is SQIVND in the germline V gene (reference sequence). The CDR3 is CASSWLAGDYNEQFF. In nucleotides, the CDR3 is TGTGCCAGTAGTTGGCTAGCGGGAGACTACAATGAGCAGTTCTTC.

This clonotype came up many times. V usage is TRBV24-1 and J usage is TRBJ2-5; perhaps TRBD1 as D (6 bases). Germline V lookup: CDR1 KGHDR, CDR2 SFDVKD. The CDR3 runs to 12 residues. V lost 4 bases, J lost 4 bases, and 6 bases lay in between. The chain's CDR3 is CATSDRGETQYF. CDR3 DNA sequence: TGTGCCACCAGTGACAGGGGAGAGACCCAGTACTTC.

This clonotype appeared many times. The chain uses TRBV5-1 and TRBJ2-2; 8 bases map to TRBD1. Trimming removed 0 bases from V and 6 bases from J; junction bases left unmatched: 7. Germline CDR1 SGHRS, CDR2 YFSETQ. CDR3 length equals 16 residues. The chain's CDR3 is CASSLGPTGESGELFF. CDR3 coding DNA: TGCGCCAGCAGCTTGGGCCCGACAGGGGAATCCGGGGAGCTGTTTTTT.

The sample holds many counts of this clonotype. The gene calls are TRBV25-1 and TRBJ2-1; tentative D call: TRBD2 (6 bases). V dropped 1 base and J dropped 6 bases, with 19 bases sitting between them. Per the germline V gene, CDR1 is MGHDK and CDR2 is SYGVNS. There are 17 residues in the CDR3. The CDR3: CASSESGGDRGSNEQFF. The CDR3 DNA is TGTGCCAGCAGTGAATCCGGCGGGGATCGGGGTAGCAATGAGCAGTTCTTC.

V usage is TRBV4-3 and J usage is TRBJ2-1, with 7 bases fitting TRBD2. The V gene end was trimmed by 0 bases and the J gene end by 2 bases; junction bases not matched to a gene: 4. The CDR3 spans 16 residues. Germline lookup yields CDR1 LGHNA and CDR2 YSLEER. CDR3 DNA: TGCGCCAGCAGCCAAGACTTCGGGACTACCTACAATGAGCAGTTCTTC. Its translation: CASSQDFGTTYNEQFF.

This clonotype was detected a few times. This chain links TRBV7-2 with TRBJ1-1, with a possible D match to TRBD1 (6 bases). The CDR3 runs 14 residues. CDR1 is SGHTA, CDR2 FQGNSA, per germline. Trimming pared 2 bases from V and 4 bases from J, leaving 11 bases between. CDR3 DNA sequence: TGTGCCAGCAGCTTAAGTACAGGGCCCACTGAAGCTTTCTTT. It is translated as CASSLSTGPTEAFF.

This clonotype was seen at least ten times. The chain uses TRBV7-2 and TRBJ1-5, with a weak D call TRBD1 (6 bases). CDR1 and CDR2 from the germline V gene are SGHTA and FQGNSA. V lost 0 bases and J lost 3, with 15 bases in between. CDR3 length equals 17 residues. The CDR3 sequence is CASSLAFGRGFNQPQHF. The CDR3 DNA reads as TGTGCCAGCAGCTTAGCGTTCGGCAGGGGATTCAATCAGCCCCAGCATTTT. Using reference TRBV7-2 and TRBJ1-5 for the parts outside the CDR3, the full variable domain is GAGVSQSPSNKVTEKGKDVELRCDPISGHTALYWYRQSLGQGLEFLIYFQGNSAPDKSGLPSDRFSAERTGGSVSTLTIQRTQQEDSAVYLCASSLAFGRGFNQPQHFGDGTRLSIL.

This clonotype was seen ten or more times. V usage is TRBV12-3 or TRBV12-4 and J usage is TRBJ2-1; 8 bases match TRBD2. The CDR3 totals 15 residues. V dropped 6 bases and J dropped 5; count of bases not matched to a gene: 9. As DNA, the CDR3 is TGTGCCAGCAGCCCCGGACTAGCAGGTCACAATGAGCAGTTCTTC. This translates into CASSPGLAGHNEQFF.

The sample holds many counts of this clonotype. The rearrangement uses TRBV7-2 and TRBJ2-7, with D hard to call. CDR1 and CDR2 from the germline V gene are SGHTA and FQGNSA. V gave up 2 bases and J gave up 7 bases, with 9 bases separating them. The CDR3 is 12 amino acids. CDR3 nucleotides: TGTGCCAGCAGCTTAACCTCCCAGGAGCAGTACTTC. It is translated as CASSLTSQEQYF. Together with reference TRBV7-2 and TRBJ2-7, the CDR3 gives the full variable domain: GAGVSQSPSNKVTEKGKDVELRCDPISGHTALYWYRQSLGQGLEFLIYFQGNSAPDKSGLPSDRFSAERTGGSVSTLTIQRTQQEDSAVYLCASSLTSQEQYFGPGTRLTVT.

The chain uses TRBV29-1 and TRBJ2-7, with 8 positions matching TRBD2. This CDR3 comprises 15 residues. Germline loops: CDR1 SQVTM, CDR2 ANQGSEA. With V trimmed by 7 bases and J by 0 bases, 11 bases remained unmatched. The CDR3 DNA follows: TGCAGCGCTATCGACACCGGGAGGGACTCCTACGAGCAGTACTTC. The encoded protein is CSAIDTGRDSYEQYF.